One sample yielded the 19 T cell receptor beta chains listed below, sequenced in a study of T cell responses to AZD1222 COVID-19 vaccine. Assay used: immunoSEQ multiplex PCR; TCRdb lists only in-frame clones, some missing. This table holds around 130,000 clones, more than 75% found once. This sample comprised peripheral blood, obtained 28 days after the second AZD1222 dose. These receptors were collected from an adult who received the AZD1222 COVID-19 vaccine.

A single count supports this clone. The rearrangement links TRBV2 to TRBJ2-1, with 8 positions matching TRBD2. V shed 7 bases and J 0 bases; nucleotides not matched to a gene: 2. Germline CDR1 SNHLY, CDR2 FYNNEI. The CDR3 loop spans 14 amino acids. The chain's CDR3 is CASTGTSSYNEQFF. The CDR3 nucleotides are TGTGCCAGCACCGGGACTAGCTCCTACAATGAGCAGTTCTTC.

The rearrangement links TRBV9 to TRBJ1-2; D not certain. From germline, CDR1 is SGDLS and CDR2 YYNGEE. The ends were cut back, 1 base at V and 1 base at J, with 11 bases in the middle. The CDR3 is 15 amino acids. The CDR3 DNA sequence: TGTGCCAGCAGCGTAAATTCCGTCGGTAACTATGGCTACACCTTC. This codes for CASSVNSVGNYGYTF.

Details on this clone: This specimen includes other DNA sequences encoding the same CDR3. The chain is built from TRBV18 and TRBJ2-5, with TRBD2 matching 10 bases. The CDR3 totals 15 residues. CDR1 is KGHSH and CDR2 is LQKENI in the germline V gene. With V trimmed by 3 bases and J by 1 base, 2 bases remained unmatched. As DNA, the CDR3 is TGTGCCAGCTCACCCTTAGCGGGGGGCCAAGAGACCCAGTACTTC. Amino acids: CASSPLAGGQETQYF.

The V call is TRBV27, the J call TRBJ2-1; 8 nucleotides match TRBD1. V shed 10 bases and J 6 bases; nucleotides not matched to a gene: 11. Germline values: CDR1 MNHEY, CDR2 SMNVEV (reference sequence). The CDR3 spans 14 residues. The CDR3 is CATRQGTLANEQFF. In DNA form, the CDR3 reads TGTGCCACCCGACAGGGGACTTTGGCCAATGAGCAGTTCTTC.

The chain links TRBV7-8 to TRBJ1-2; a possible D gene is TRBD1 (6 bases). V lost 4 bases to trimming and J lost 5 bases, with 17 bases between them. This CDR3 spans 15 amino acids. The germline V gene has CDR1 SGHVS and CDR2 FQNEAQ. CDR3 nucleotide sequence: TGTGCCAGCAGCTCACGTGGGGGCGCAGATTATGGCTACACCTTC. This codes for CASSSRGGADYGYTF.

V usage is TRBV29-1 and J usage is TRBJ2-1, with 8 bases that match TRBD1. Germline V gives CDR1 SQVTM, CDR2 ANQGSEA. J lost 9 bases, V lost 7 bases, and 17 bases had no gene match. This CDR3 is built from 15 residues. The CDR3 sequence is CSAGPSDRAWGEQFF. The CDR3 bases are TGCAGCGCTGGCCCGTCGGACAGGGCTTGGGGTGAGCAGTTCTTC.

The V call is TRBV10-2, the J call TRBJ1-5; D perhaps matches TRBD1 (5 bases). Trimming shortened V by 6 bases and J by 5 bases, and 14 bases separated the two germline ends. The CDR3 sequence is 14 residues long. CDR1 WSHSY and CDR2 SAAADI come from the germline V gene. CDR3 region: CASSQVGGDQPQHF. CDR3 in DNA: TGCGCCAGCAGCCAGGTTGGAGGGGATCAGCCCCAGCATTTT.

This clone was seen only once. Here the CDR3 DNA reads TGTGCCAGCAGCTTAAGGGGAGGCGGAAACTATGGCTACACCTTC. Encoded protein: CASSLRGGGNYGYTF. The J gene is TRBJ1-2, the V gene TRBV7-3, with no clear D. Germline V CDR1 and CDR2: SGHTA, FQGTGA. The V gene lost 1 base and the J gene lost 2 bases, with 11 bases spanning the gap. The CDR3 covers 15 residues.

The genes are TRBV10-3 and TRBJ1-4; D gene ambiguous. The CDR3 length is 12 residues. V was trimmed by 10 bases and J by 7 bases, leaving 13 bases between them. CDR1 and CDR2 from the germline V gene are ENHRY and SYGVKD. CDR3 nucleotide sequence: TGTGCCACCACAGAAGGGTCTGAAAAACTGTTTTTT. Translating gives CATTEGSEKLFF.

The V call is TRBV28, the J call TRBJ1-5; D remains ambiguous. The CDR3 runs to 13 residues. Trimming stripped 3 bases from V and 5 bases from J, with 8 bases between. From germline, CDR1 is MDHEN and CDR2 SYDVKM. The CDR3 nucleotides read TGTGCCAGCAGTTTTCAGGTGGATCAGCCCCAGCATTTT. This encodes CASSFQVDQPQHF.

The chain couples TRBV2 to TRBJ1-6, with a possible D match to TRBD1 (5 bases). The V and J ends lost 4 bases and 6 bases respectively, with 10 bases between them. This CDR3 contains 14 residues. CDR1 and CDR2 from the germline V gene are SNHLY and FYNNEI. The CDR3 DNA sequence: TGTGCCAGCAGTGTGCATGGGGCTAATTCACCCCTCCACTTT. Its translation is CASSVHGANSPLHF.

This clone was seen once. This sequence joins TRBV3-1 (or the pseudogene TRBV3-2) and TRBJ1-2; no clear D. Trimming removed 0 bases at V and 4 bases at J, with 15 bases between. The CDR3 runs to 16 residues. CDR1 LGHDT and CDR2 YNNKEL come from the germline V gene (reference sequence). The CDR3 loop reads CASSQDEGRNIYGYTF. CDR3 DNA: TGTGCCAGCAGCCAAGATGAAGGAAGGAATATCTATGGCTACACCTTC.

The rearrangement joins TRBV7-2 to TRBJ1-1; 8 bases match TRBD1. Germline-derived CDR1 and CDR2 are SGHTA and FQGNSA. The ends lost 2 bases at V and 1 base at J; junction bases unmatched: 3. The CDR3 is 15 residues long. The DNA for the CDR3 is TGTGCCAGCAGCTTACAGGGGGCAGGGAACACTGAAGCTTTCTTT. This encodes CASSLQGAGNTEAFF.

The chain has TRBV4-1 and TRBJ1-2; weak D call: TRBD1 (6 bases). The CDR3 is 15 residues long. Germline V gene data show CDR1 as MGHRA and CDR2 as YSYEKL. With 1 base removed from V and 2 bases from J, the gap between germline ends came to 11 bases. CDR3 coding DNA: TGCGCCAGCAGCCAAGTGGGGCAGGGGAACTATGGCTACACCTTC. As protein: CASSQVGQGNYGYTF.

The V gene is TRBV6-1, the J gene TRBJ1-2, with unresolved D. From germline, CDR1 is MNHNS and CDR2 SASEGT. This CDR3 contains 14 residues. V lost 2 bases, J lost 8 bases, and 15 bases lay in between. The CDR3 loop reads CASSETVSLGGYTF. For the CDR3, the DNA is TGTGCCAGCAGTGAAACCGTATCGTTGGGGGGCTACACCTTC.

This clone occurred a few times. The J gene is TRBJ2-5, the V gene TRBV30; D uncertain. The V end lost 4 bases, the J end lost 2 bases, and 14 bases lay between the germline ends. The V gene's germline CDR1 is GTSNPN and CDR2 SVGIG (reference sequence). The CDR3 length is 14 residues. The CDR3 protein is CAWMMTGGQETQYF. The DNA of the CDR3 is TGTGCCTGGATGATGACGGGCGGACAAGAGACCCAGTACTTC.

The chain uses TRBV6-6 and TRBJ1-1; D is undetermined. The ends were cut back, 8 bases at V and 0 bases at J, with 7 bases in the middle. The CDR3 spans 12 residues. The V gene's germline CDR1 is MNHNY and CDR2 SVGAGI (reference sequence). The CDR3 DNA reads TGTGCCAGCTCACGTCTGAACACTGAAGCTTTCTTT. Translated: CASSRLNTEAFF.

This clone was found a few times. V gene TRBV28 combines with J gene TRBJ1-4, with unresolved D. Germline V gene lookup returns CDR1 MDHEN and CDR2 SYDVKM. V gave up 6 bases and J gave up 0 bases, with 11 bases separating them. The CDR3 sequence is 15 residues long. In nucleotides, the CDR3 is TGTGCCAGCAGGCGAAACCCAGCAACTAATGAAAAACTGTTTTTT. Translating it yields CASRRNPATNEKLFF. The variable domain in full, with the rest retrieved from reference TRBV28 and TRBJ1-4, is DVKVTQSSRYLVKRTGEKVFLECVQDMDHENMFWYRQDPGLGLRLIYFSYDVKMKEKGDIPEGYSVSREKKERFSLILESASTNQTSMYLCASRRNPATNEKLFFGSGTQLSVL.

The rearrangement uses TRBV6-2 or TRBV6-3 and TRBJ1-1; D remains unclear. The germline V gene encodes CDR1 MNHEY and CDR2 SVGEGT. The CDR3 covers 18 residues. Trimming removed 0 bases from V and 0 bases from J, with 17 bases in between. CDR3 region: CASSYSMSGIHMNTEAFF. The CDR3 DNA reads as TGTGCCAGCAGTTACTCGATGAGCGGGATCCACATGAACACTGAAGCTTTCTTT.